This T cell receptor beta chain derives from a study of vaccination and CD4 T cells after COVID-19 (dated by TCRdb to between 2022 and 2023). Regarding the study in general: Convalescent patients had a positive SARS-CoV-2 result on nasal swab PCR, and of these patients, under ten had mild disease and one had severe disease. In the convalescent cohort there were six males and four females, among whom were two Hispanic individuals, seven Caucasians, two Asians and one multiracial person. Participants got two doses of the Pfizer-BioNTech BNT162b2 vaccine (n=8) or two doses of the Moderna mRNA-1273 vaccine (n=2). Post-COVID blood samples were collected from convalescent patients a median of around 100 days after diagnosis, with a range of about 30 to 170 days. The time from the second vaccine dose to post-vaccine blood sampling had a median of roughly 79 days and ranged from about 14 to 250 days. Culture stimuli were overlapping spike peptide pools from SARS-CoV-2 and from the common cold coronaviruses HCoV-NL63, HCoV-OC43 and HCoV-229E. In control cultures, a CEFX viral epitope pool was used as positive control, an HIV-1 Nef peptide pool was used as negative control, or no peptide was added. In 10 COVID-19 convalescent patients and a handful of infection-naive healthy vaccine recipients, the spike-specific CD4+ TCR repertoire before mRNA vaccination was compared with the repertoire after mRNA vaccination. Points the paper makes about the study in general: Nearly all vaccine-specific clones in convalescent patients (304 of 307) were mono-reactive for SARS-CoV-2 spike rather than cross-reactive with common cold coronaviruses. In convalescent patients, a median roughly 85% of post-vaccine SARS-CoV-2-reactive clones were detected only after vaccination, and vaccine-specific priming was suggested by this finding. Relatively few convalescent patients were included in the study, and early timepoints after natural infection were not analyzed. The median count of SARS-CoV-2-reactive clonotypes went up from under 25 after infection to approximately 40 after vaccination, although the change was not significant.

In light of the paper, this sample's treatment or condition label describes: 10-day PBMC culture with coronavirus spike peptide pools or control peptides (ViraFEST assay). The ViraFEST assay was used in the study, in which antigen-specific T cells were expanded with peptide pools and expanded clonotypes were subsequently identified by TCR sequencing. The positive SARS-CoV-2 PCR tests of the convalescent patients were dated from March to December 2020, before the Alpha, Beta and Delta variants emerged in the United States. Each well held approximately 2 million PBMCs cultured in IMDM containing about 5% human AB serum and 10 IU/ml IL-2, with roughly 9.2 ug/ml peptide pools added. Half of the culture medium was replaced with fresh IL-2-containing medium on days 3 and 7. After roughly 9 days of culture, CD4+ T cells were isolated by negative selection with the EasySep CD4+ T cell isolation kit. Ficoll-Paque Plus gradient centrifugation was used to isolate PBMCs from whole blood, and the isolated PBMCs were then either used fresh or cryopreserved at -140C. In general, triplicate wells were set up for every culture condition.

The germline V gene supplies CDR1 SGHTA and CDR2 FQGTGA. The CDR3 covers 14 residues, taking in both the cysteine and the phenylalanine. The CDR3 DNA has 42 bases and is translated from base 1. V is reduced by 5 bases and J by 6 bases, leaving a spacing of 15 bases between them. Details on this clonotype: Its binding antigen is unknown. No much larger clone exists at a distance of one base, and base qualities are not known.

Libraries were constructed by PCR. TCR sequencing of DNA from cultured CD4+ T cells used the Oncomine TCR Beta short-read assay at the Johns Hopkins FTIC core. The QIAamp micro DNA kit was used to extract genomic DNA from the cultured CD4+ T cells. Oncomine TCR Beta libraries made from cultured CD4+ T cells were pooled using unique dual indexes and sequenced on an Illumina iSeq 100. The authors processed their data as follows. Non-productive sequences were removed, and CDR3s not starting with C, not ending with F or W, or shorter than 7 amino acids were discarded. Antigen-specific clonotypes were identified with the MANAFEST web application by comparing peptide-stimulated wells with reference and other culture wells. Positive clones required FDR below 0.05, an odds ratio above 5, and productive frequency above 0.1% in at least two of three replicate wells. Clonotypes that were significantly expanded in both SARS-CoV-2 spike wells and at least one common cold coronavirus spike condition were defined as cross-reactive. Similarity between CDR3 sequences was evaluated in R version 3.6.1 using Levenshtein distances (stringdist) and unrooted phylogenetic trees (ape). Clones were called with MiXCR by TCRdb after fastp trimmed the public reads at Q25, and only in-frame beta chains were retained. Rows with one shared CDR3 protein collapse into an entry with the most common genes and DNA. The authors' filters were not applied to this entry. The sample has 20,000 or so distinct CDR3 sequences on record, around three fifths of them singletons. The top ten clonotypes cover roughly 8.3% of the sample.

The rearrangement combines TRBV7-3 with TRBJ2-3; TRBD2 might be the D gene, on 6 matching bases. The TCR originated in a human donor who had recovered from COVID-19. Sequencing used CD4+ T cells from blood, cultured in vitro. For the CDR3, the sequence is CASSPPGVEDTQYF. The DNA sequence follows: TGTGCCAGCAGCCCCCCGGGAGTGGAGGATACGCAGTATTTT.